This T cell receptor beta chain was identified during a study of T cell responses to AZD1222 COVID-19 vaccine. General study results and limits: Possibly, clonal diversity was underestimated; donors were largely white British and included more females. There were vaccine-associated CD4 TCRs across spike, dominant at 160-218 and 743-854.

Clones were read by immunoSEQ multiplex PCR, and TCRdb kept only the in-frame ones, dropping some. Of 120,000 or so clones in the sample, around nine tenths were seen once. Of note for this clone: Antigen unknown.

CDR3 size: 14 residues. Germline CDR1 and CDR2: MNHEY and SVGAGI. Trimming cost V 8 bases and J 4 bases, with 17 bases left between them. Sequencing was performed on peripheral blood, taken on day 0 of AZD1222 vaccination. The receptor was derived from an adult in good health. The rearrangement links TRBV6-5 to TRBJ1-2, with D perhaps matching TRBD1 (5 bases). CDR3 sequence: CASLRDPGSYGYTF. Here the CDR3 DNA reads TGTGCCAGCCTCCGGGACCCGGGGAGCTATGGCTACACCTTC.